The clone carrying this TCR beta chain was counted only a few times. This sample stems from a study of blood T cell repertoires in COVID-19. Study in general: Italy, Spain and the United States were the sources of the convalescent and acute COVID-19 samples.

The method was immunoSEQ multiplex PCR; TCRdb's version includes in-frame clones alone and lacks a portion of them. Among about 160,000 clones listed, approximately 83% were seen once. The sequenced material came from peripheral blood. The receptor was isolated from a man between 70 and 80 years old who had recovered from COVID-19.

CDR3: CASSDRGLVFQPQHF. The CDR3 nucleotides read TGTGCCAGCAGTGATCGAGGGCTGGTATTTCAGCCCCAGCATTTT. The rearrangement joins TRBV6-1 to TRBJ1-5; D call uncertain. The CDR3 totals 15 residues. V gave up 3 bases and J gave up 6 bases, with 15 bases separating them. CDR1 is MNHNS, CDR2 SASEGT, per germline.